The clone carrying this T cell receptor beta chain has a handful of counts. Its antigen is unknown. The CDR3 contains 12 residues. Germline V CDR1 and CDR2: LNHDA, SQIVND (reference sequence). The V and J ends lost 4 bases and 7 bases respectively, with 8 bases between them. The data originate from a study of T cell repertoires in cytomegalovirus infection. Study-level information: It can be stated that public TCR beta signatures indicated CMV infection as well as a matching HLA type. Overall study results and limits: Summed frequency of shared TCR beta families picked out CMV carriers who also had the relevant HLA.

TCRdb called the reads again in MiXCR, with one record for every CDR3 protein. This sample yields some 150,000 distinct CDR3 sequences, of which roughly 6.5% are seen a single time; 15% to 20% belongs to the top ten. The V and J genes are TRBV19 and TRBJ1-5; D is undetermined. The material sequenced was PBMCs. This sequence originates from a human donor in good health (CMV status not recorded). Some clones in this sample may be carry-over from other donors' samples. CDR3 nucleotide sequence: TGTGCCAGTAGTAACAGCCCACAGCCCCAGCATTTT. This gives the protein CASSNSPQPQHF.